This T cell receptor beta chain appears in the sequencing data of a study of patients and donors after allogeneic stem cell transplantation. One entry per CDR3 protein results from TCRdb running MiXCR on the RT-PCR reads. The data contain approximately 430,000 distinct CDR3 sequences, approximately 16% of them singletons. Germline V gives CDR1 SGHTA, CDR2 FQGNSA. The CDR3 is made up of 14 amino acids. As to this clonotype: A much larger clone is a single base away; this may be a read error.

Sequenced: blood, either unsorted or a sorted T cell fraction (not recorded which). This receptor was taken from a human donor who was either an allogeneic HSCT recipient or a stem cell or donor lymphocyte infusion donor (not recorded which). It is not recorded whose cells these are; they may come from a transplant donor. V gene TRBV7-2 combines with J gene TRBJ2-7; 7 bases fit TRBD1. The CDR3 DNA is TGTGCCAGCAGCTTATGGGACAGCCCTTACGAGCTGTACTTC. Protein product: CASSLWDSPYELYF. Supplemented by reference TRBV7-2 and TRBJ2-7, the full variable domain reads GAGVSQSPSNKVTEKGKDVELRCDPISGHTALYWYRQSLGQGLEFLIYFQGNSAPDKSGLPSDRFSAERTGGSVSTLTIQRTQQEDSAVYLCASSLWDSPYELYFGPGTRLTVT.